Each of the 29 T cell receptor beta chains below was sequenced from the same sample in a study of T cell responses to AZD1222 COVID-19 vaccine. Libraries were prepared by immunoSEQ multiplex PCR; TCRdb keeps only in-frame clonotypes and omits some of them. The table shows 150,000 to 200,000 clones, with 94% occurring only once. The source was peripheral blood, collected 28 days after the second AZD1222 dose. Source of these receptors: an adult who received the AZD1222 COVID-19 vaccine.

This sequence joins TRBV2 and TRBJ1-4; D might be TRBD1 (6 bases). The CDR3 extends over 15 amino acids. Germline assignment: CDR1 SNHLY and CDR2 FYNNEI. Deletions cut 8 bases from V and 4 bases from J, with 17 bases between. The CDR3 DNA sequence: TGTGCCAGCCGCTACAGGGTAATGTTTAATGAAAAACTGTTTTTT. Its translation: CASRYRVMFNEKLFF.

This clone was detected only once. V gene TRBV19 combines with J gene TRBJ2-1; the match to TRBD2 covers 8 bases. The CDR3 has 14 residues. The junction had 7 bases not matched to a gene; V was cut back by 6 bases and J by 6 bases. CDR1 LNHDA and CDR2 SQIVND come from the germline V gene (reference sequence). The CDR3 reads CASRARRGANEQFF. The CDR3 DNA is TGTGCCAGTAGAGCCCGGCGGGGGGCCAATGAGCAGTTCTTC.

The chain is built from TRBV6-5 and TRBJ2-7; 11 bases fit TRBD1. From germline, CDR1 is MNHEY and CDR2 SVGAGI. Unmatched junction bases numbered 5, after V lost 6 bases and J lost 4 bases. The CDR3 runs to 14 residues. The CDR3 protein is CASRAGQGVYEQYF. The DNA of the CDR3 is TGTGCCAGCAGGGCGGGACAGGGGGTTTACGAGCAGTACTTC.

This chain joins TRBV15 and TRBJ2-5, with a weak D call TRBD2 (7 bases). CDR3 length: 14 amino acids. V lost 7 bases to trimming and J lost 5 bases, with 17 bases between them. Germline V gene lookup returns CDR1 LNHNV and CDR2 YYDKDF (reference sequence). The chain's CDR3 is CATTKAGAPETQYF. The CDR3 DNA reads TGTGCCACCACCAAGGCGGGGGCCCCGGAGACCCAGTACTTC.

The chain combines TRBV7-2 with TRBJ2-7, with TRBD2 matching over 14 bases. Trimming removed 6 bases from V and 1 base from J; junction bases left unmatched: 2. Germline values: CDR1 SGHTA, CDR2 FQGNSA. The CDR3 is 15 residues long. The CDR3 region has the DNA TGTGCCAGCAGGCGGACTAGCGGGAGGTCCTACGAGCAGTACTTC. Its protein is CASRRTSGRSYEQYF.

The chain carries TRBV7-8 and TRBJ1-2; no reliable D call. The CDR3 covers 13 residues. The V end was cut by 1 base, the J end by 8 bases, with 11 bases between. Germline CDR1 SGHVS, CDR2 FQNEAQ. The CDR3 spells CASSLDRDKGYTF. As DNA, the CDR3 is TGTGCCAGCAGCTTAGATCGGGATAAGGGCTACACCTTC.

The chain has TRBV5-1 and TRBJ1-1; a weak D match, TRBD1 (6 bases). Deletions cut 2 bases from V and 5 bases from J, with 16 bases between. CDR1 and CDR2 (germline): SGHRS, YFSETQ. This CDR3 has 15 residues. The CDR3 DNA reads TGCGCCAGCAGCTTAGGGGGTGGAGGGGAAACTGAAGCTTTCTTT. As protein: CASSLGGGGETEAFF.

The rearrangement links TRBV2 to TRBJ1-1; 7 positions match TRBD1. The CDR3 is 15 amino acids. The ends lost 11 bases at V and 3 bases at J; junction bases unmatched: 15. Germline V gene sequence: CDR1 SNHLY, CDR2 FYNNEI. CDR3 amino acids: CAGQTDRPGDTEAFF. CDR3 sequence (DNA): TGTGCCGGGCAGACGGACAGGCCAGGGGACACTGAAGCTTTCTTT.

This clone was counted only a few times. V gene TRBV4-1 combines with J gene TRBJ1-5; D is perhaps TRBD1 (5 bases). The CDR3 is 14 amino acids. V was shortened by 1 base and J by 5 bases, with 9 bases between the two germline ends. Germline lookup yields CDR1 MGHRA and CDR2 YSYEKL. As DNA, the CDR3 is TGCGCCAGCAGCCAAGTTGGGGGGGATCAGCCCCAGCATTTT. Translating gives CASSQVGGDQPQHF.

This rearrangement joins TRBV6-5 to TRBJ1-2, with TRBD1 as a possible D gene (5 bases). Germline V lookup: CDR1 MNHEY, CDR2 SVGAGI. This CDR3 has 11 amino acids. Trimming shortened V by 4 bases and J by 8 bases, and 8 bases separated the two germline ends. CDR3 coding DNA: TGTGCCAGCAGTTCGTGGGACGGCTACACCTTC. This gives the protein CASSSWDGYTF.

The chain combines TRBV19 with TRBJ2-1, with D possibly matching TRBD1 (6 bases). Germline lookup yields CDR1 LNHDA and CDR2 SQIVND (reference sequence). With 4 bases removed from V and 0 bases from J, the gap between germline ends came to 10 bases. The CDR3 runs to 15 residues. In DNA, the CDR3 is TGTGCCAGTAGTAGACAGGCCGGCTCCTACAATGAGCAGTTCTTC. Protein product: CASSRQAGSYNEQFF.

As concerns this clone: Within the sample, other DNA sequences also encode this same CDR3. The chain combines TRBV27 with TRBJ2-5; either TRBD1 or TRBD2 may supply D (5 bases each). CDR1 and CDR2 (germline): MNHEY, SMNVEV (reference sequence). V dropped 2 bases and J dropped 6 bases, with 16 bases sitting between them. The CDR3 totals 15 residues. CDR3 coding DNA: TGTGCCAGCAGTTTAATGTTTGGGGGTGGAAAGACCCAGTACTTC. This translates into CASSLMFGGGKTQYF.

The chain is built from TRBV7-7 and TRBJ1-4; D might be TRBD1 (6 bases). The germline CDR1 and CDR2 sequences are SSHAT and FNYEAQ (reference sequence). This CDR3 is 13 amino acids long. V gave up 1 base and J gave up 12 bases, with 12 bases separating them. The DNA of the CDR3 is TGTGCCAGCAGCTTAGTGCAGGGGAGTCAACTGTTTTTT. Translation: CASSLVQGSQLFF.

This rearrangement joins TRBV28 to TRBJ2-7, with unresolved D. Deletions cut 6 bases from V and 2 bases from J, with 8 bases between. This CDR3 has 12 residues. Looked up from germline, CDR1 is MDHEN and CDR2 is SYDVKM. CDR3 protein: CASSRLPYEQYF. The CDR3 coding sequence is TGTGCCAGCAGCCGACTGCCCTACGAGCAGTACTTC.

The J gene is TRBJ2-1, the V gene TRBV13, with 9 bases that match TRBD1. The CDR3 extends over 15 amino acids. Germline V gives CDR1 PRHDT, CDR2 FYEKMQ (reference sequence). Trimming cost V 5 bases and J 7 bases; bases outside gene matches: 9. CDR3 protein: CASSPRGQGSNEQFF. DNA of the CDR3: TGTGCCAGCAGCCCCAGGGGACAGGGATCAAATGAGCAGTTCTTC.

This clone has more than one count but fewer than ten. This chain joins TRBV3-1 (or the pseudogene TRBV3-2) and TRBJ1-3; possibly TRBD1 for D (5 bases). V lost 2 bases, J lost 3 bases, and 8 bases lay in between. The CDR3 is 14 amino acids. The germline gives CDR1 LGHDT, CDR2 YNNKEL (reference sequence). This CDR3 is CASSQQGVGNTIYF. DNA for the CDR3: TGTGCCAGCAGCCAACAGGGTGTTGGAAACACCATATATTTT.

The genes are TRBV9 and TRBJ2-2, with D unclear. Germline loops: CDR1 SGDLS, CDR2 YYNGEE. Deletions cut 2 bases from V and 1 base from J, with 6 bases between. The CDR3 is 14 amino acids. DNA for the CDR3: TGTGCCAGCAGCGTGTGGGGGAACACCGGGGAGCTGTTTTTT. Residues: CASSVWGNTGELFF. Full variable domain (missing parts from reference TRBV9 and TRBJ2-2): DSGVTQTPKHLITATGQRVTLRCSPRSGDLSVYWYQQSLDQGLQFLIQYYNGEERAKGNILERFSAQQFPDLHSELNLSSLELGDSALYFCASSVWGNTGELFFGEGSRLTVL.

The rearrangement joins TRBV5-1 to TRBJ1-1; possible D gene TRBD1, 5 bases. V was pared by 1 base and J by 2 bases, with 12 bases between. The CDR3 is 15 amino acids. CDR1 and CDR2 from the germline V gene are SGHRS and YFSETQ. The chain's CDR3 is CASSLSGRGNTEAFF. CDR3 sequence (DNA): TGCGCCAGCAGCTTGTCGGGACGAGGAAACACTGAAGCTTTCTTT.

The chain carries TRBV4-2 and TRBJ2-3; TRBD2 agrees at 15 bases. Germline lookup yields CDR1 LGHNA and CDR2 YNFKEQ. Trimming cost V 3 bases and J 4 bases; bases outside gene matches: 8. The length of the CDR3 is 18 residues. The CDR3 DNA reads TGTGCCAGCAGCCACTTCTTTGGACTAGCGGGAGGGGCAGATACGCAGTATTTT. Translating it yields CASSHFFGLAGGADTQYF.

The rearrangement joins TRBV3-1 (or the pseudogene TRBV3-2) to TRBJ2-1, with D perhaps assigned TRBD1 or TRBD2 (5 bases each). The CDR3 is 17 residues long. Trimming removed 5 bases from V and 6 bases from J, with 23 bases in between. Germline V lookup: CDR1 LGHDT, CDR2 YNNKEL (reference sequence). Here the CDR3 reads CASSSEGAGRTINEQFF. The DNA of the CDR3 is TGTGCCAGCAGCTCAGAGGGAGCAGGAAGGACAATCAATGAGCAGTTCTTC.

The J gene is TRBJ1-1, the V gene TRBV5-1; 8 bases map to TRBD1. The CDR3 covers 13 residues. The germline V gene encodes CDR1 SGHRS and CDR2 YFSETQ. V trimming: 2 bases; J trimming: 9 bases; junction bases outside the gene matches: 6. The CDR3 DNA is TGCGCCAGCAGCTTCGGACAGGGTGTTAAAGCTTTCTTT. Translating it yields CASSFGQGVKAFF.

The CDR3 sequence is CASSPAWVLGSGGSSYEQYF. CDR3 nucleotides: TGTGCCAGCAGCCCCGCGTGGGTTTTGGGTAGCGGGGGTAGCTCCTACGAGCAGTACTTC. The rearrangement uses TRBV13 and TRBJ2-7; 9 nucleotides line up with TRBD2. The CDR3 extends over 20 amino acids. From germline, CDR1 is PRHDT and CDR2 FYEKMQ (reference sequence). The V segment lost 5 bases and the J segment 0 bases; nucleotides outside the gene matches: 20.

For the CDR3, the DNA is TGCAGCGTTGCTAGCGGTTATGGCTACACCTTC. Residues: CSVASGYGYTF. This chain connects TRBV29-1 to TRBJ1-2; the D is unclear. The CDR3 totals 11 residues. V dropped 4 bases and J dropped 5 bases, with 8 bases sitting between them. CDR1 and CDR2 from the germline V gene are SQVTM and ANQGSEA.

This chain connects TRBV9 to TRBJ2-3, with 7 bases fitting TRBD2. The CDR3 runs to 14 residues. Germline values: CDR1 SGDLS, CDR2 YYNGEE. V lost 3 bases and J lost 5; bases outside the gene matches: 6. This CDR3 is CASSAGTTRDTQYF. CDR3 coding DNA: TGTGCCAGCAGCGCCGGGACTACTAGAGATACGCAGTATTTT.

V usage is TRBV7-9 and J usage is TRBJ2-5; D gene unclear. Trimming cost V 1 base and J 5 bases, with 5 bases left between them. The length of the CDR3 is 12 residues. The germline CDR1 and CDR2 sequences are SEHNR and FQNEAQ (reference sequence). This chain's CDR3 is CASSLVAETQYF. In nucleotides, the CDR3 is TGTGCCAGCAGCTTAGTGGCGGAGACCCAGTACTTC.

This chain links TRBV4-2 with TRBJ2-3; no definite D call. Per germline, CDR1 LGHNA and CDR2 YNFKEQ. The CDR3 totals 14 residues. The germline V and J ends were trimmed by 0 bases and 2 bases, with 6 bases remaining between them. The CDR3: CASSQDPYTDTQYF. The DNA for the CDR3 is TGTGCCAGCAGCCAAGACCCCTACACAGATACGCAGTATTTT.

This clone was recorded once. The chain employs TRBV19 and TRBJ1-3; TRBD1 agrees at 7 bases. Germline-derived CDR1 and CDR2 are LNHDA and SQIVND (reference sequence). V was clipped by 6 bases and J by 0 bases; unmatched bases: 5. The CDR3 has 15 amino acids. The CDR3 DNA follows: TGTGCCAGTAGAGCACAGGGGCGCTCTGGAAACACCATATATTTT. Protein product: CASRAQGRSGNTIYF.

The chain employs TRBV29-1 and TRBJ2-1, with 7 positions matching TRBD1. The CDR3 consists of 11 residues. Looked up from germline, CDR1 is SQVTM and CDR2 is ANQGSEA. The V segment lost 8 bases and the J segment 7 bases; nucleotides outside the gene matches: 5. CDR3 coding DNA: TGCAGCTTATCACAGGGGAATGAGCAGTTCTTC. Protein product: CSLSQGNEQFF.

The genes are TRBV5-6 and TRBJ2-2; 8 nucleotides match TRBD2. Trimming at V came to 1 base and at J to 1 base, leaving 6 bases not matched to a gene. Germline V gives CDR1 SGHDT, CDR2 YYEEEE. This CDR3 region has 17 residues. CDR3 DNA: TGTGCCAGCAGCTTGAATCTCGGGAGGGTGAACACCGGGGAGCTGTTTTTT. Translated, it gives CASSLNLGRVNTGELFF.